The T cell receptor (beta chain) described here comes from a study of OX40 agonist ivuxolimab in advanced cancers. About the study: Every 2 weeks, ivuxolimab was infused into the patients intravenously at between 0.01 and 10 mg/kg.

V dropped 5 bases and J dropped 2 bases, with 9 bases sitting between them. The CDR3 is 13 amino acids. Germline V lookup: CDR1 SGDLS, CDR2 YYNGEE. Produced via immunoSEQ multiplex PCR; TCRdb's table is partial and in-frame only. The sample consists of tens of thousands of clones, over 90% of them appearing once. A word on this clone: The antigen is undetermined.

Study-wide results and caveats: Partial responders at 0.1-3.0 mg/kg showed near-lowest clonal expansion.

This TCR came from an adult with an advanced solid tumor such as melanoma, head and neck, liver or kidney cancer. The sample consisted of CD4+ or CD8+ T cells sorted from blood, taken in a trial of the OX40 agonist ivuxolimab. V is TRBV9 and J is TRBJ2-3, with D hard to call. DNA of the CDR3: TGTGCCAGCAGTTTGGCGCCCACAGATACGCAGTATTTT. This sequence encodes CASSLAPTDTQYF.